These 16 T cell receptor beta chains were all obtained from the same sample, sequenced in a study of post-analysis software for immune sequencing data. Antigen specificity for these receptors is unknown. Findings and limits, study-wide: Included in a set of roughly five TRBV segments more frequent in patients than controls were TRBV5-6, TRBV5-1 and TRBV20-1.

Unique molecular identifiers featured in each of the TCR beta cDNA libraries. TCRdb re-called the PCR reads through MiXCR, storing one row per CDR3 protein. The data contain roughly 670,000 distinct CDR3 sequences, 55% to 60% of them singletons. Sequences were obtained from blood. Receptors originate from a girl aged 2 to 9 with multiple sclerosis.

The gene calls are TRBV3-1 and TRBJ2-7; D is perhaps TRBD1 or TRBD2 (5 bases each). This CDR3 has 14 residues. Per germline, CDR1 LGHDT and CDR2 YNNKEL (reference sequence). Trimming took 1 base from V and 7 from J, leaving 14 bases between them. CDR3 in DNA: TGTGCCAGCAGCCAAGGGGGGAGTTACAATGAGCAGTACTTC. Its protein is CASSQGGSYNEQYF.

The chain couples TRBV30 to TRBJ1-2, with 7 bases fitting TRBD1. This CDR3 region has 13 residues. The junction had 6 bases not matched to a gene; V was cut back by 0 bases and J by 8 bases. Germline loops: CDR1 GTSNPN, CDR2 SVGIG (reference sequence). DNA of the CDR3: TGTGCCTGGAGTGTAGGGGGCGCGGGCGGCTACACCTTC. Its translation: CAWSVGGAGGYTF.

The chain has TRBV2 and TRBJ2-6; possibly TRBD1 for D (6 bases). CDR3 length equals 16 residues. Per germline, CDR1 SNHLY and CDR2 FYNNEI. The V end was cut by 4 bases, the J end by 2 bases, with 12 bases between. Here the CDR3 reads CASSARGAAGANVLTF. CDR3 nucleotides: TGTGCCAGCAGTGCCAGGGGTGCTGCTGGGGCCAACGTCCTGACTTTC.

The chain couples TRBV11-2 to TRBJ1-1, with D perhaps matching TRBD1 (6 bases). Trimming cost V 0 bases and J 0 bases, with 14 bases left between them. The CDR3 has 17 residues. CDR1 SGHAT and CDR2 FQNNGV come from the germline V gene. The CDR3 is CASSLETGRNMNTEAFF. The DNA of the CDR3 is TGTGCCAGCAGCTTAGAGACAGGACGGAACATGAACACTGAAGCTTTCTTT.

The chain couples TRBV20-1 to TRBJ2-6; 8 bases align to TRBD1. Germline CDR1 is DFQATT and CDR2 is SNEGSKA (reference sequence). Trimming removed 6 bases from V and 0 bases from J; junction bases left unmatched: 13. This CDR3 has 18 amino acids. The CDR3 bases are TGCAGTGCCAAAACCCGGGACAGGTATAGCTCTGGGGCCAACGTCCTGACTTTC. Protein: CSAKTRDRYSSGANVLTF.

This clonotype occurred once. This CDR3 reads CASSVTDMNTEAFF. For the CDR3, the DNA is TGTGCCAGCAGCGTGACAGACATGAACACTGAAGCTTTCTTT. The chain combines TRBV7-9 with TRBJ1-1, with D perhaps TRBD1 (5 bases). The CDR3 is 14 amino acids. The germline V gene has CDR1 SEHNR and CDR2 FQNEAQ (reference sequence). Deletions cut 5 bases from V and 0 bases from J, with 10 bases between.

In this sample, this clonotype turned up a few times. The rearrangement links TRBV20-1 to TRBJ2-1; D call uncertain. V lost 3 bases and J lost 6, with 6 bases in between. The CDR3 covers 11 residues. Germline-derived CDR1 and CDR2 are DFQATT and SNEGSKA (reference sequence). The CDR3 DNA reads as TGCAGTGCTAGGTGGGGCAATGAGCAGTTCTTC. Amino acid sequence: CSARWGNEQFF.

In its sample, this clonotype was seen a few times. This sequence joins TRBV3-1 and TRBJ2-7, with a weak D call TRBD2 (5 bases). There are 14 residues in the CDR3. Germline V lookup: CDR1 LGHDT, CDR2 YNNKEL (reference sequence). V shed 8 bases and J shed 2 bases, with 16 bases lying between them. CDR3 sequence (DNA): TGTGCCAGCGGGTCTAGAAGGAGGACCTACGAGCAGTACTTC. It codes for CASGSRRRTYEQYF.

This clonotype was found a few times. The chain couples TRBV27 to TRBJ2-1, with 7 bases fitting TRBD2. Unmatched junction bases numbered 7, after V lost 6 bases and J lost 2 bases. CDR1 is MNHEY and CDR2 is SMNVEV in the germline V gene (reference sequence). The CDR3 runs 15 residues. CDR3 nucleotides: TGTGCCAGCAGACCGGGGGGATTTACCTACAATGAGCAGTTCTTC. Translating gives CASRPGGFTYNEQFF.

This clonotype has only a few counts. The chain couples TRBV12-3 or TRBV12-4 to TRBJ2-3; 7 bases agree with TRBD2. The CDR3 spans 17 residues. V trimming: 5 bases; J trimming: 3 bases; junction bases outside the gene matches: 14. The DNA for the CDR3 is TGTGCCAGCAGTCCAACCCTGGGGAGGCGGGAGACAGATACGCAGTATTTT. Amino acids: CASSPTLGRRETDTQYF.

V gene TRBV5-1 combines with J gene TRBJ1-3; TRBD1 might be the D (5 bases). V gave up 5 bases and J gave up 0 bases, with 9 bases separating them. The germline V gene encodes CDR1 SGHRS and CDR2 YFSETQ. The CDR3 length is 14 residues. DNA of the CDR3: TGCGCCAGCAGGAACGACAGCTCTGGAAACACCATATATTTT. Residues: CASRNDSSGNTIYF. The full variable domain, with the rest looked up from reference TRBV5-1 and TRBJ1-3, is KAGVTQTPRYLIKTRGQQVTLSCSPISGHRSVSWYQQTPGQGLQFLFEYFSETQRNKGNFPGRFSGRQFSNSRSEMNVSTLELGDSALYLCASRNDSSGNTIYFGEGSWLTVV.

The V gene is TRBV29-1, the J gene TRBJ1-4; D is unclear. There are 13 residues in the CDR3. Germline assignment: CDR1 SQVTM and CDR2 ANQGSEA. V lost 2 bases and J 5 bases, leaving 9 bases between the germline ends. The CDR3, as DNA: TGCAGCGTTGAATCGGGTGGGAATGAAAAACTGTTTTTT. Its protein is CSVESGGNEKLFF.

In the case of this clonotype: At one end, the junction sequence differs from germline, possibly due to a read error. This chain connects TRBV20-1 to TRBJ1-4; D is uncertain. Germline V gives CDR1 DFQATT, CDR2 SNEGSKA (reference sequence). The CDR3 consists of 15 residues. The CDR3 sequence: CNAREEDATNEKLFF. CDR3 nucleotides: TGCAATGCTAGAGAGGAAGACGCAACTAATGAAAAACTGTTTTTT.

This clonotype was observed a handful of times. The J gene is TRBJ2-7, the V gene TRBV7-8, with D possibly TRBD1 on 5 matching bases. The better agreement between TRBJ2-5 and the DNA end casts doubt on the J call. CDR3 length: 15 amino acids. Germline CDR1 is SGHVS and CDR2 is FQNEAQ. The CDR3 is CASSRIRTNDRTQYF. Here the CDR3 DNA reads TGTGCCAGCAGCAGGATAAGGACAAACGATCGGACCCAGTACTTC.

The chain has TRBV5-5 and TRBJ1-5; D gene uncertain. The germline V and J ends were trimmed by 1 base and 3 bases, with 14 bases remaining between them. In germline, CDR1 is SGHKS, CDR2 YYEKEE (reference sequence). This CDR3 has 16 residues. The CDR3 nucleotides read TGTGCCAGCAGCTTGTTTAATGAAGGGAACAATCAGCCCCAGCATTTT. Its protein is CASSLFNEGNNQPQHF.

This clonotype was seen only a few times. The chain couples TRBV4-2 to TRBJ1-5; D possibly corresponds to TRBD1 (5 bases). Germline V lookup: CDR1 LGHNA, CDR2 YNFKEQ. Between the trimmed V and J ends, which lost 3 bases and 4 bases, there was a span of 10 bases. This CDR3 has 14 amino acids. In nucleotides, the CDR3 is TGTGCCAGCAGCCACGACAGCAAGAATCAGCCCCAGCATTTT. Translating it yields CASSHDSKNQPQHF.